These 19 T cell receptor beta chains were all obtained from the same sample, sequenced in a study of cytomegalovirus exposure and HLA in healthy donors. PCR involved 60 Vbeta and 13 Jbeta primers. Sequenced by immunoSEQ multiplex PCR; TCRdb stores in-frame clones only, minus some. The table has roughly 120,000 clones, approximately 78% seen once; the top ten hold around 0.99%. The sample comprised PBMCs. All receptors derive from a woman aged 25-40 years in good health and CMV-seronegative.

The chain combines TRBV6-1 with TRBJ2-2; a possible D gene is TRBD1 (6 bases). Germline V gene sequence: CDR1 MNHNS, CDR2 SASEGT. The CDR3 sequence is 14 residues long. Trimming removed 3 bases at V and 6 bases at J, with 11 bases between. The CDR3 nucleotides are TGTGCCAGCAGTGACATTGGGGGCTCCGGGGAGCTGTTTTTT. Protein product: CASSDIGGSGELFF.

This clone occurred a few times. This rearrangement joins TRBV18 to TRBJ2-1; 11 bases line up with TRBD2. This CDR3 spans 18 amino acids. With V trimmed by 3 bases and J by 3 bases, 10 bases remained unmatched. Germline values: CDR1 KGHSH, CDR2 LQKENI. The CDR3 DNA reads TGTGCCAGCTCACCTACCCTACTAGCGGGAGCTATCTACAATGAGCAGTTCTTC. Protein: CASSPTLLAGAIYNEQFF.

This chain links TRBV5-8 with TRBJ2-5; possibly TRBD1 for D (6 bases). CDR1 is SGHTS, CDR2 YDEGEE, per germline. The length of the CDR3 is 13 residues. V gave up 2 bases and J gave up 2 bases, with 7 bases separating them. The CDR3 nucleotides read TGTGCCAGCAGCTTAAGGGGGCAAGAGACCCAGTACTTC. It encodes CASSLRGQETQYF.

The rearrangement joins TRBV7-9 to TRBJ2-5; 13 bases fit TRBD2. Per the germline V gene, CDR1 is SEHNR and CDR2 is FQNEAQ (reference sequence). This CDR3 contains 17 residues. V trimming: 5 bases; J trimming: 5 bases; junction bases outside the gene matches: 11. The CDR3 DNA reads TGTGCCAGCAGCGTATATCAACTAGCGGGGGGGAAGGAGACCCAGTACTTC. Encoded protein: CASSVYQLAGGKETQYF.

The chain joins TRBV6-5 to TRBJ2-2; D is ambiguous. Germline V CDR1 and CDR2: MNHEY, SVGAGI. The CDR3 has 15 amino acids. Between the trimmed V and J ends, which lost 2 bases and 4 bases, there was a span of 11 bases. Written as DNA, the CDR3 is TGTGCCAGCAGTTACCCACCAACGGGCACCGGGGAGCTGTTTTTT. Encoded protein: CASSYPPTGTGELFF.

The J gene is TRBJ2-7, the V gene TRBV15, with D maybe TRBD1 (6 bases). Germline CDR1 and CDR2: LNHNV and YYDKDF (reference sequence). V lost 0 bases, J lost 9 bases, and 15 bases lay in between. The CDR3 consists of 14 residues. The CDR3 nucleotides read TGTGCCACCAGCAGAGATCGAGGGGGTGAACGGCAGTACTTC. Protein: CATSRDRGGERQYF.

V and J are TRBV9 and TRBJ2-3, with 12 bases identical to TRBD1. This CDR3 is built from 15 residues. Trimming cost V 3 bases and J 5 bases; bases outside gene matches: 4. Germline V CDR1 and CDR2: SGDLS, YYNGEE. The DNA for the CDR3 is TGTGCCAGCAGCGCGGGACAGGGGGCGGTAGATACGCAGTATTTT. Translated, it gives CASSAGQGAVDTQYF.

This clone was counted between two and nine times. The chain couples TRBV11-3 to TRBJ1-6; maybe TRBD1 (5 bases). Looked up from germline, CDR1 is SGHNT and CDR2 is YENEEA. The germline V and J ends were trimmed by 2 bases and 8 bases, with 13 bases remaining between them. The CDR3 has 15 amino acids. Here the CDR3 reads CASSLFFRGDSPLHF. As DNA, the CDR3 is TGTGCCAGCAGCTTATTCTTCCGGGGGGATTCACCCCTCCACTTT.

The chain combines TRBV29-1 with TRBJ2-2, with 7 bases aligning to TRBD1. J lost 0 bases, V lost 5 bases, and 9 bases had no gene match. Germline lookup yields CDR1 SQVTM and CDR2 ANQGSEA. The CDR3 extends over 16 amino acids. The CDR3 nucleotides read TGCAGCGTTTTACTCGGGACAGCCCCGAACACCGGGGAGCTGTTTTTT. This codes for CSVLLGTAPNTGELFF.

The V gene is TRBV9, the J gene TRBJ2-5; 9 nucleotides match TRBD2. This CDR3 is 15 amino acids long. Germline CDR1 is SGDLS and CDR2 is YYNGEE. V lost 4 bases, J lost 5 bases, and 9 bases stayed unmatched. The CDR3 coding sequence is TGTGCCAGCAGCTCCGGTTTAAGCGGGGGGGAGACCCAGTACTTC. Amino acids: CASSSGLSGGETQYF.

The chain links TRBV2 to TRBJ2-3, with D possibly TRBD2 on 6 matching bases. Trimming removed 6 bases at V and 10 bases at J, with 14 bases between. The CDR3 runs to 12 residues. Per the germline V gene, CDR1 is SNHLY and CDR2 is FYNNEI. CDR3 sequence: CASRLSGGAQYF. The CDR3 coding sequence is TGTGCCAGCAGACTCAGCGGAGGGGCGCAGTATTTT.

This chain uses TRBV19 with TRBJ1-4; TRBD1 might be the D (5 bases). Germline V gives CDR1 LNHDA, CDR2 SQIVND (reference sequence). V lost 3 bases, J lost 0 bases, and 11 bases lay in between. The CDR3 has 16 residues. CDR3 sequence (DNA): TGTGCCAGTAGTATCTATCGACAGACAACTAATGAAAAACTGTTTTTT. Its protein product is CASSIYRQTTNEKLFF.

This sequence joins TRBV19 and TRBJ2-6; D gene ambiguous. The V gene's germline CDR1 is LNHDA and CDR2 SQIVND (reference sequence). The CDR3 extends over 13 amino acids. V lost 8 bases to trimming and J lost 1 base, with 6 bases between them. The CDR3 spells CASHYSGANVLTF. In DNA form, the CDR3 reads TGTGCCAGTCACTATTCTGGGGCCAACGTCCTGACTTTC.

A remark on this clone: The identical CDR3 is also encoded by other nucleotide sequences in the sample. The CDR3 sequence is CSVGLAGDEQFF. In DNA, the CDR3 is TGCAGCGTTGGACTAGCGGGGGATGAGCAGTTCTTC. The chain carries TRBV29-1 and TRBJ2-1, with 12 bases lining up with TRBD2. J was trimmed by 8 bases and V by 4 bases; bases with no gene match: 0. Germline assignment: CDR1 SQVTM and CDR2 ANQGSEA. This CDR3 region has 12 residues.

A note on this clone: Other DNA sequences of this sample code for an identical CDR3. The chain has TRBV2 and TRBJ1-5, with a possible D match to TRBD1 (6 bases). The V gene's germline CDR1 is SNHLY and CDR2 FYNNEI. V dropped 3 bases and J dropped 3 bases, with 12 bases sitting between them. The CDR3 contains 15 residues. This CDR3 reads CASSDFTGPNQPQHF. CDR3 nucleotide sequence: TGTGCCAGCAGTGATTTTACAGGGCCCAATCAGCCCCAGCATTTT.

The gene calls are TRBV9 and TRBJ2-5; D may be TRBD2 (6 bases). Germline V gives CDR1 SGDLS, CDR2 YYNGEE. V was pared by 3 bases and J by 2 bases, with 11 bases between. This CDR3 has 14 residues. In nucleotides, the CDR3 is TGTGCCAGCAGCGGGGGACTCCGTCAAGAGACCCAGTACTTC. Protein product: CASSGGLRQETQYF.

CDR3 region: CASTKRWHRAGRNYEQYF. CDR3 in DNA: TGTGCCAGCACCAAAAGGTGGCATAGGGCGGGACGGAACTACGAGCAGTACTTC. The rearrangement joins TRBV21-1 to TRBJ2-7; the DNA was not used to check the table's D call, TRBD2. TRBV21-1 has pseudogene status. This CDR3 region has 18 residues.

The rearrangement joins TRBV19 to TRBJ1-4; TRBD1 aligns across 8 bases. This CDR3 contains 16 residues. Germline-derived CDR1 and CDR2 are LNHDA and SQIVND (reference sequence). The ends lost 7 bases at V and 7 bases at J; junction bases unmatched: 14. The CDR3 DNA sequence: TGTGCCAGTATGGACAGGGCGGGTGGGATTGGTGAAAAACTGTTTTTT. Protein: CASMDRAGGIGEKLFF.

This clone has a single count. For the CDR3, the DNA is TGTGCCAGCAGCGGGAGACAGGTAGAGCAGTTCTTC. Translating it yields CASSGRQVEQFF. The rearrangement uses TRBV9 and TRBJ2-1, with D maybe TRBD1 (6 bases). The germline V and J ends were trimmed by 3 bases and 10 bases, with 11 bases remaining between them. This CDR3 has 12 residues. Germline-derived CDR1 and CDR2 are SGDLS and YYNGEE.